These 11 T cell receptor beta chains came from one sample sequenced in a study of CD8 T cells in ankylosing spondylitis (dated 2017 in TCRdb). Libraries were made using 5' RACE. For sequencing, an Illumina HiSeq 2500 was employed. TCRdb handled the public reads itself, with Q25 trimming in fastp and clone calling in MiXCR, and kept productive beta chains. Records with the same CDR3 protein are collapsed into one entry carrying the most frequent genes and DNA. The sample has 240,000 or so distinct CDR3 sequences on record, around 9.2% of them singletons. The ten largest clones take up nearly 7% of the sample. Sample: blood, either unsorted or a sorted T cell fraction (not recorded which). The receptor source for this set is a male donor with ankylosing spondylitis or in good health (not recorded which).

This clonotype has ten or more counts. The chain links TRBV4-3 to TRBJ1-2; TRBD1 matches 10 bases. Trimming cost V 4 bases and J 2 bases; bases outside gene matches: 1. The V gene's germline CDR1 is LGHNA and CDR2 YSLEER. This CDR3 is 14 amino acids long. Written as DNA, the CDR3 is TGCGCCAGCAGCCGGGGACAGGGGAACTATGGCTACACCTTC. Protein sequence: CASSRGQGNYGYTF.

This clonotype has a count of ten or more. DNA for the CDR3: TGCAGTGCTAGACTTCCCAGGGGGCGCGAGCAGTACTTC. Translation gives CSARLPRGREQYF. The V gene is TRBV20-1, the J gene TRBJ2-7; the match to TRBD1 covers 8 bases. Per the germline V gene, CDR1 is DFQATT and CDR2 is SNEGSKA (reference sequence). J lost 6 bases, V lost 2 bases, and 6 bases had no gene match. The CDR3 covers 13 residues.

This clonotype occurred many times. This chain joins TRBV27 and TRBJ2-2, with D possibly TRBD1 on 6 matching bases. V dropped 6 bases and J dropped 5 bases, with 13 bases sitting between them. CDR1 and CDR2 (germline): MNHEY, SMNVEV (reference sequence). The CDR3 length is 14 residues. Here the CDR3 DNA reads TGTGCCAGCAGGTCCGGGACACCAACCGGGGAGCTGTTTTTT. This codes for CASRSGTPTGELFF.

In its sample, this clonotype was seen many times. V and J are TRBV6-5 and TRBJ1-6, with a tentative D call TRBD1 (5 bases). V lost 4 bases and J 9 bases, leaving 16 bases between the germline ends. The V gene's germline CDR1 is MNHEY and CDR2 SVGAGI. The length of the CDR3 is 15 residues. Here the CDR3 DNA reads TGTGCCAGCAGTTTACGGGAGGGGCTTCGTTCACCCCTCCACTTT. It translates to CASSLREGLRSPLHF.

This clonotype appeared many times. The CDR3: CASRAGSTEAFF. The CDR3 bases are TGTGCCAGCAGAGCAGGGAGTACTGAAGCTTTCTTT. The V and J genes are TRBV6-5 and TRBJ1-1, with D tentatively TRBD1 (5 bases). The V end lost 6 bases, the J end lost 5 bases, and 10 bases lay between the germline ends. The CDR3 runs 12 residues. CDR1 MNHEY and CDR2 SVGAGI come from the germline V gene.

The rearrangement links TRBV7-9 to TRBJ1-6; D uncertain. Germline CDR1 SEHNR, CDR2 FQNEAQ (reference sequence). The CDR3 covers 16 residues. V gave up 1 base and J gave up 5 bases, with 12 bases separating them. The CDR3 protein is CASSLGAPFNNSPLHF. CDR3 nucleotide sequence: TGTGCCAGCAGCTTAGGGGCCCCCTTCAATAATTCACCCCTCCACTTT. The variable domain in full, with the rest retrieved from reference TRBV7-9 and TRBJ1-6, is DTGVSQNPRHKITKRGQNVTFRCDPISEHNRLYWYRQTLGQGPEFLTYFQNEAQLEKSRLLSDRFSAERPKGSFSTLEIQRTEQGDSAMYLCASSLGAPFNNSPLHFGNGTRLTVT.

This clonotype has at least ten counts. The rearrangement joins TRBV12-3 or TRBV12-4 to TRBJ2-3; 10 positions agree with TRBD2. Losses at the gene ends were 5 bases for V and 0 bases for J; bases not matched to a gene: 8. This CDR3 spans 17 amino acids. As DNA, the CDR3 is TGTGCCAGCAGTCCCGGGACTAGCGTTACTAGCACAGATACGCAGTATTTT. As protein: CASSPGTSVTSTDTQYF.

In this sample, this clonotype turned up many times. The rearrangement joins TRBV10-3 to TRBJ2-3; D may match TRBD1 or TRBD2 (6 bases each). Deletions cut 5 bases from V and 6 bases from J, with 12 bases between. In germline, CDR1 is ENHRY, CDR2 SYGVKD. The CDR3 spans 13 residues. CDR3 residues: CAISPRGRDTQYF. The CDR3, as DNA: TGTGCCATCAGTCCTAGGGGGAGGGATACGCAGTATTTT.

CDR3 amino acids: CASSLAGPSLEQYF. CDR3 DNA sequence: TGTGCCAGCAGCTTAGCAGGTCCGAGCCTCGAGCAGTACTTC. The J gene is TRBJ2-7, the V gene TRBV7-2; no clear D. CDR1 and CDR2 (germline): SGHTA, FQGNSA. The CDR3 runs to 14 residues. V was trimmed by 0 bases and J by 6 bases, leaving 12 bases between them.

CDR3: CASSLQQRLSSGANVLTF. CDR3 coding DNA: TGCGCCAGCAGCTTACAACAGAGATTAAGCTCTGGGGCCAACGTCCTGACTTTC. The chain combines TRBV5-1 with TRBJ2-6; D remains unclear. V lost 2 bases and J 0 bases, leaving 15 bases between the germline ends. CDR1 and CDR2 from the germline V gene are SGHRS and YFSETQ. The CDR3 length is 18 residues.

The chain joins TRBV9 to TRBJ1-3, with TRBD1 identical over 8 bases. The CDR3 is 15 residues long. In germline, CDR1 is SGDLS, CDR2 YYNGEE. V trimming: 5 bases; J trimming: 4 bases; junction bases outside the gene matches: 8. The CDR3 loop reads CASSAGGGGGNTIYF. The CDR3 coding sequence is TGTGCCAGCAGTGCAGGGGGCGGCGGAGGAAACACCATATATTTT.